This TCR beta chain comes out of a study of vaccination effects on CD4 cells after COVID-19. Background on the study: A median of 72 days separated the second dose and sampling.

Antigen-specific CD4+ T cell clonotypes were called by their expansion after viral peptide-pool culture in ViraFEST. Following 10 days of culture, CD4+ T cells were isolated. Two-dose BNT162b2 or mRNA-1273 vaccination was given to participants. Neither prior SARS-CoV-2 infection nor positive nucleocapsid antibodies were present in the vaccine recipients. Days 3 and 7 saw half the medium replaced with IL-2 medium. Per the germline V gene, CDR1 is SNHLY and CDR2 is FYNNEI. Between the trimmed V and J ends, which lost 4 bases and 4 bases, there was a span of 6 bases. The CDR3 has 12 amino acids. The sample holds a few counts of this clone. What it recognizes is unknown. Overall study results and limits: The study got few convalescent patients and did not collect any early post-infection timepoints.

TCRdb's table, derived via immunoSEQ multiplex PCR, lists solely in-frame clones and lacks some. The sample shows about 81,000 clones, under 80% of them seen only once. The TCR comes from a human donor who received a COVID-19 vaccine. The material sequenced was CD4+ T cells from PBMCs cultured with HCoV-OC43 spike peptides, taken after COVID-19 vaccination. Subset defined: HCoV-OC43 spike overlapping peptide pool stimulation. The chain recombines TRBV2 with TRBJ2-3; D is possibly TRBD1 or TRBD2 (5 bases each). For the CDR3, the DNA is TGTGCCAGCAGTGTGGGGGCAGATACGCAGTATTTT. Translation gives CASSVGADTQYF.